A few counts support the clone carrying this T cell receptor beta chain. Its antigen remains unknown. The sample originates from a study of cytomegalovirus exposure and HLA in healthy donors. Across the whole study: An earlier analysis found roughly 110 million unique TCR beta sequences from 150 million to 200 million T cells.

The CDR3 is 19 amino acids. Germline V gives CDR1 SGHDN, CDR2 FVKESK. V lost 7 bases, J lost 0 bases, and 22 bases lay in between. Use of 60 Vbeta and 13 Jbeta primers characterized the PCR. Original methodology: Roughly 11 million shared chains were among the 65 million to 85 million unique TCR beta chains that a later analysis counted. Measured with immunoSEQ multiplex PCR; TCRdb has only the in-frame clones, and not every one. The DNA was the basis for D and trimming; V, J and clone size are from that table. The table includes about 150,000 clones, roughly 78% detected once. Study observations and caveats: Later analysis suggested most CMV-associated TCR beta chains were HLA-restricted. A later analysis found common viral pathogens apparently linked to several of the most significant clusters.

V usage is TRBV14 and J usage is TRBJ2-6, with a possible D match to TRBD1 (6 bases). The sequencing input was PBMCs. The receptor comes from a man aged 50-59 years in good health and CMV-seropositive. CDR3 region: CASTRTLGTGSSGANVLTF. The CDR3 nucleotides are TGTGCCAGCACCAGAACACTGGGAACAGGGAGCTCTGGGGCCAACGTCCTGACTTTC.